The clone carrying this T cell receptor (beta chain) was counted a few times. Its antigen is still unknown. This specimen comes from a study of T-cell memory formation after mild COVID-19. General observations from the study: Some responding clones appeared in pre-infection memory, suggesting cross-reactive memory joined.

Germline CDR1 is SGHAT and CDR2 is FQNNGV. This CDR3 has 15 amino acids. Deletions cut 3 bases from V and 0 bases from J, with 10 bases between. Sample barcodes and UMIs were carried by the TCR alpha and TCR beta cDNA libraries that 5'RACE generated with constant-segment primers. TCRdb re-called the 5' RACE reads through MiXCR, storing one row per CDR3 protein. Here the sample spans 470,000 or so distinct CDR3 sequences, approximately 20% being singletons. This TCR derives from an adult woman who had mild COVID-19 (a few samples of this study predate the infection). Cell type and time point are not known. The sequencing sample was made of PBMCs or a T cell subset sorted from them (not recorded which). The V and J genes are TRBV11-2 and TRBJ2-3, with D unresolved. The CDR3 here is CASSFLNTSTDTQYF. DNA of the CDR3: TGTGCCAGCAGCTTCCTGAATACTAGCACAGATACGCAGTATTTT.